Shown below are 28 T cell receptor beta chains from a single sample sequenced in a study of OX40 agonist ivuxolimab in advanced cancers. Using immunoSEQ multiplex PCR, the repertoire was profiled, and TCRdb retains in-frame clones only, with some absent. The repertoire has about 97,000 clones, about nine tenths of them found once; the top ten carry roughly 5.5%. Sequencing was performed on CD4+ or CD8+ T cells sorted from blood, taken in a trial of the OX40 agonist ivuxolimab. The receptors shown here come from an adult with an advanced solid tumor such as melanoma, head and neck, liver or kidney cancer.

The CDR3 region has the DNA TGTGCCAGCTCCCGTTCATACGGTGGGACAGGGTCACAAGAGACCCAGTACTTC. Protein product: CASSRSYGGTGSQETQYF. The chain carries TRBV19 and TRBJ2-5; 9 bases match TRBD1. The ends lost 9 bases at V and 2 bases at J; junction bases unmatched: 19. The CDR3 length is 18 residues. Germline lookup yields CDR1 LNHDA and CDR2 SQIVND (reference sequence).

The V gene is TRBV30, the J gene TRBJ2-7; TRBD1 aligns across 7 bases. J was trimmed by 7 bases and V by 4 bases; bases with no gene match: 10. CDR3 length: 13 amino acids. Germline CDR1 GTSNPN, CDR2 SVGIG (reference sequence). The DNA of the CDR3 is TGTGCCTGGACTCCCGGGACAGCCCTGGAGCAGTACTTC. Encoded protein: CAWTPGTALEQYF.

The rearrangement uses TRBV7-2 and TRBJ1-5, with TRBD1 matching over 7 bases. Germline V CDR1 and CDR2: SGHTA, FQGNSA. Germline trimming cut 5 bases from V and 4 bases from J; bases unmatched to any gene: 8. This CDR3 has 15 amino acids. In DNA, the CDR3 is TGTGCCAGCAGCCATTGGACAGGTCTAAATCAGCCCCAGCATTTT. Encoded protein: CASSHWTGLNQPQHF. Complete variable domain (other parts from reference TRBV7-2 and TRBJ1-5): GAGVSQSPSNKVTEKGKDVELRCDPISGHTALYWYRQSLGQGLEFLIYFQGNSAPDKSGLPSDRFSAERTGGSVSTLTIQRTQQEDSAVYLCASSHWTGLNQPQHFGDGTRLSIL.

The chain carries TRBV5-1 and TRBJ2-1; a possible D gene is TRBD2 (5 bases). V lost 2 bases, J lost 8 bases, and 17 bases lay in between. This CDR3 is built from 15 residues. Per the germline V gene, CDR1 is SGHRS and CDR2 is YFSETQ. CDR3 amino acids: CASSLRGSGLDEQFF. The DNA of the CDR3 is TGCGCCAGCAGCTTACGTGGGTCGGGGTTAGATGAGCAGTTCTTC.

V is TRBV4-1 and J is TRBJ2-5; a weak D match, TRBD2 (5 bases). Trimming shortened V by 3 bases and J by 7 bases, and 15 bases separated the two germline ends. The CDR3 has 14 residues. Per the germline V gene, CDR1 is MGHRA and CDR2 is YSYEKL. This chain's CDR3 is CASSHGSDRGTQYF. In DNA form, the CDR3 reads TGCGCCAGCAGCCACGGAAGTGACCGGGGGACCCAGTACTTC.

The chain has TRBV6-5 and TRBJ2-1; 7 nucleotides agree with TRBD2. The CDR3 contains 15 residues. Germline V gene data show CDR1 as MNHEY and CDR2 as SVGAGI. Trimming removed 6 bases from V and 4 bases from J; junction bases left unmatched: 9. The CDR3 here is CASRSSGAPYNEQFF. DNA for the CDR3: TGTGCCAGCAGATCCAGCGGGGCTCCTTACAATGAGCAGTTCTTC.

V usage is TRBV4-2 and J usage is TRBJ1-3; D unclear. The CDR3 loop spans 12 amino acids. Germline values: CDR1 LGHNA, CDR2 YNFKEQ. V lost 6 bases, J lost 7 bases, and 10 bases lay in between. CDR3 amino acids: CASSSLRNTIYF. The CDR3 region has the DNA TGTGCCAGCAGTTCCCTCCGGAACACCATATATTTT.

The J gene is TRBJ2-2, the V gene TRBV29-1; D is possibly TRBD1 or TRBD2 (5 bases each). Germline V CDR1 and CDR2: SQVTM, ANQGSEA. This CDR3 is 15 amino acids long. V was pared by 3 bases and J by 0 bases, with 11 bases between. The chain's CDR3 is CSVDGLGANTGELFF. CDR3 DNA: TGCAGCGTTGACGGTCTGGGGGCGAACACCGGGGAGCTGTTTTTT.

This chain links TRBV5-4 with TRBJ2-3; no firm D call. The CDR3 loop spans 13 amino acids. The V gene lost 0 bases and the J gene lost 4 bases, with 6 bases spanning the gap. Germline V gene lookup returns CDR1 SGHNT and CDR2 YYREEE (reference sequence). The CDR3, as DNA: TGTGCCAGCAGCTTGGACGAGGCAGATACGCAGTATTTT. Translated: CASSLDEADTQYF.

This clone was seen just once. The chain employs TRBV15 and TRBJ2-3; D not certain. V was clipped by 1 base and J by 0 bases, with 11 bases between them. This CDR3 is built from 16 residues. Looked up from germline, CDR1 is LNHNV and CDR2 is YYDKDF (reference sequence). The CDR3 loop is CATSRGLAASTDTQYF. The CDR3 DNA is TGTGCCACCAGCAGAGGATTGGCCGCTAGCACAGATACGCAGTATTTT. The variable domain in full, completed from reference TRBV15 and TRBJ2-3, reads DAMVIQNPRYQVTQFGKPVTLSCSQTLNHNVMYWYQQKSSQAPKLLFHYYDKDFNNEADTPDNFQSRRPNTSFCFLDIRSPGLGDTAMYLCATSRGLAASTDTQYFGPGTRLTVL.

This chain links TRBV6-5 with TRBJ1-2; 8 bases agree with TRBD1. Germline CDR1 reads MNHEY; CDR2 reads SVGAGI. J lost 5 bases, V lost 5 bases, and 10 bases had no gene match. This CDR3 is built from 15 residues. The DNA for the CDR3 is TGTGCCAGCAGTCTCCGGTGGGACAGGCCTTATGGCTACACCTTC. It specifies CASSLRWDRPYGYTF.

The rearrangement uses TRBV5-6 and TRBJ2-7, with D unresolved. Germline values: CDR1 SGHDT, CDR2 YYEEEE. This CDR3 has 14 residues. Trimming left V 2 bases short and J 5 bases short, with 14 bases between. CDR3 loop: CASSFFLGSNEQYF. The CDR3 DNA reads TGTGCCAGCAGCTTTTTTCTGGGATCAAACGAGCAGTACTTC. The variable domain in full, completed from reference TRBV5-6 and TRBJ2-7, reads DAGVTQSPTHLIKTRGQQVTLRCSPKSGHDTVSWYQQALGQGPQFIFQYYEEEERQRGNFPDRFSGHQFPNYSSELNVNALLLGDSALYLCASSFFLGSNEQYFGPGTRLTVT.

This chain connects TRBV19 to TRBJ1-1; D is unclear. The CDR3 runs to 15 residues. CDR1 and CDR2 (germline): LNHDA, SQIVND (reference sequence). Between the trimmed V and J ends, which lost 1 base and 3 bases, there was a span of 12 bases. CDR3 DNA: TGTGCCAGTAGTATAGTAGGGAGTAGGGACACTGAAGCTTTCTTT. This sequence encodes CASSIVGSRDTEAFF.

The CDR3 sequence is CSVRRGLNTEAFF. In nucleotides, the CDR3 is TGCAGCGTTCGTAGGGGGCTTAACACTGAAGCTTTCTTT. The J gene is TRBJ1-1, the V gene TRBV29-1; 7 nucleotides align to TRBD1. Germline CDR1 SQVTM, CDR2 ANQGSEA. The CDR3 extends over 13 amino acids. Trimming removed 5 bases from V and 2 bases from J; junction bases left unmatched: 5. Full variable domain (outside the CDR3, taken from reference TRBV29-1 and TRBJ1-1): SAVISQKPSRDICQRGTSLTIQCQVDSQVTMMFWYRQQPGQSLTLIATANQGSEATYESGFVIDKFPISRPNLTFSTLTVSNMSPEDSSIYLCSVRRGLNTEAFFGQGTRLTVV.

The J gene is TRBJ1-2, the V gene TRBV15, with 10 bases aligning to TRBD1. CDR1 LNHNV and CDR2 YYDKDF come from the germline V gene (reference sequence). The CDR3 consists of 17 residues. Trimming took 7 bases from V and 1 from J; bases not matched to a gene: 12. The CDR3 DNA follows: TGTGCCACCACCCGGGGGGGACAGGGGCACCTTAACTATGGCTACACCTTC. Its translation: CATTRGGQGHLNYGYTF.

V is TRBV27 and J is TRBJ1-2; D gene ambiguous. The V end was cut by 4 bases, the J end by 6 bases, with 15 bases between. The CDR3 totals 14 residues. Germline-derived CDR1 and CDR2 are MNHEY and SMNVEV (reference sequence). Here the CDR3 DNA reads TGTGCCAGCAGTTCCCCGAGAAGAAAGGATGGCTACACCTTC. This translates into CASSSPRRKDGYTF.

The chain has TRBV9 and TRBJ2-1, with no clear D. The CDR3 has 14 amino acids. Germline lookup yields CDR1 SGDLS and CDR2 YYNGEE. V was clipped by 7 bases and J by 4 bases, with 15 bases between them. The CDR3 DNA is TGTGCCAGCGAAAAGGATTATGGGTACAATGAGCAGTTCTTC. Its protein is CASEKDYGYNEQFF.

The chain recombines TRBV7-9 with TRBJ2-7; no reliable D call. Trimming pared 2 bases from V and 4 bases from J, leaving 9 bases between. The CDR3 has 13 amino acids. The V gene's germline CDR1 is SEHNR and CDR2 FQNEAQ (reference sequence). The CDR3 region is CASSLPPGYEQYF. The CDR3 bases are TGTGCCAGCAGCTTACCGCCCGGGTACGAGCAGTACTTC.

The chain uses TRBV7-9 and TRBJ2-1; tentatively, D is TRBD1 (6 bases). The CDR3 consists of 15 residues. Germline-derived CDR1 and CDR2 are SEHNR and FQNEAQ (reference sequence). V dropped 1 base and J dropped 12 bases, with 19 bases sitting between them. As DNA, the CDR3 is TGTGCCAGCAGCTTAGACGCGGACAGTTTCATGGGGCAGTTCTTC. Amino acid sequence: CASSLDADSFMGQFF.

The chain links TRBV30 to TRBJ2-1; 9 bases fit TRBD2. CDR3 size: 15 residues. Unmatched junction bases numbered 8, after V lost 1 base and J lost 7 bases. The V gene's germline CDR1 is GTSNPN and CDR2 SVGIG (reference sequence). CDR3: CAWSAHLSGRNEQFF. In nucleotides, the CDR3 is TGTGCCTGGAGTGCCCATCTTAGCGGGAGAAATGAGCAGTTCTTC.

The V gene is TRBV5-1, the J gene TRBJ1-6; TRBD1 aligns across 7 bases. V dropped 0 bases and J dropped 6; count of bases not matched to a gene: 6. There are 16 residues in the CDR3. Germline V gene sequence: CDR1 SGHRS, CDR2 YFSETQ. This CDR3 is CASSLAQTGTNSPLHF. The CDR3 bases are TGCGCCAGCAGCTTGGCCCAGACAGGGACTAATTCACCCCTCCACTTT.

The CDR3 region is CASSLQGLTYNSPLHF. CDR3 bases: TGTGCCAGCAGTTTACAGGGACTGACCTATAATTCACCCCTCCACTTT. This chain uses TRBV27 with TRBJ1-6, with D tentatively TRBD1 (5 bases). This CDR3 region has 16 residues. Trimming removed 2 bases at V and 2 bases at J, with 10 bases between. Germline values: CDR1 MNHEY, CDR2 SMNVEV (reference sequence).

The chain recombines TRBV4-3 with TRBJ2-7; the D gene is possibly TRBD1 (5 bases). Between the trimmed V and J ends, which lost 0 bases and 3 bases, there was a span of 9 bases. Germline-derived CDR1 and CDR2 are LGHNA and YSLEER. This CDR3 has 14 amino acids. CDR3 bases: TGCGCCAGCAGCCAAGATCTCACAGGCTACGAGCAGTACTTC. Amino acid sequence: CASSQDLTGYEQYF.

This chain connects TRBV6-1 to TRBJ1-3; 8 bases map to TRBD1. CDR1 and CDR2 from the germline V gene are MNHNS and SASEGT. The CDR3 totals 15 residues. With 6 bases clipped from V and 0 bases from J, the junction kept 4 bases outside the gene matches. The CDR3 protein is CASSLDRASGNTIYF. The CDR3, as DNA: TGTGCCAGCAGCCTGGACAGGGCCTCTGGAAACACCATATATTTT.

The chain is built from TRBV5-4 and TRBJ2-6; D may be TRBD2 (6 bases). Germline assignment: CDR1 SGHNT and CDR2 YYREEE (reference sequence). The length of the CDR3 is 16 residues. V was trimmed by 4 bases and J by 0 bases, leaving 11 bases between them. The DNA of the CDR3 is TGTGCCAGCAGCCCGGGCGGGAACTCTGGGGCCAACGTCCTGACTTTC. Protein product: CASSPGGNSGANVLTF.

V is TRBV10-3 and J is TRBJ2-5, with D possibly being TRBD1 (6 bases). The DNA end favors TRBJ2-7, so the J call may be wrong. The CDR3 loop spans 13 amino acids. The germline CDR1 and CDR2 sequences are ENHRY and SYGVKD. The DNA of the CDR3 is TGTGCCATCAGAGACGGGACACGCTACGAGCAGTACTTC. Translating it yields CAIRDGTRYEQYF.

This chain's CDR3 is CASSLVGQGAGNQPQHF. CDR3 nucleotides: TGTGCCAGCAGCTTAGTGGGGCAGGGGGCGGGCAATCAGCCCCAGCATTTT. V is TRBV7-9 and J is TRBJ1-5, with 8 positions matching TRBD1. Germline CDR1 and CDR2: SEHNR and FQNEAQ (reference sequence). The CDR3 sequence is 17 residues long. The junction had 7 bases not matched to a gene; V was cut back by 1 base and J by 2 bases.

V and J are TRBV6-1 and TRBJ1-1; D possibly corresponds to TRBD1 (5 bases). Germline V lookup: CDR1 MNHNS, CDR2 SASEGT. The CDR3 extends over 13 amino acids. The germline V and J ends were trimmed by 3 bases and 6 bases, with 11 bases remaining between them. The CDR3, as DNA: TGTGCCAGCAGTGAGTACAGGCCCCCTGAAGCTTTCTTT. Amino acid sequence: CASSEYRPPEAFF.